This T cell receptor (beta chain) was sequenced for a study of radiation and T cells in renal cell carcinoma. The V gene's germline CDR1 is MNHEY and CDR2 SVGAGI. The CDR3 is 14 residues long. Trimming took 6 bases from V and 0 from J, leaving 11 bases between them. Time point: blood 4 weeks post-SBRT, at nephrectomy. Sample treatment: 15 Gy SBRT to primary tumor, nephrectomy 4 weeks later. Assay used: immunoSEQ multiplex PCR; TCRdb lists only in-frame clones, some missing. The sample lists more than 120,000 clones, 75% to 90% seen once, with 15% to 20% in the top ten. The chain combines TRBV6-5 with TRBJ1-2; TRBD1 is a possible D gene (5 bases). Sequencing was performed on blood, taken from a patient whose treatment included radiotherapy and nephrectomy. The source of this sequence is a woman in her forties or fifties with renal cell carcinoma. The CDR3 protein is CASRRIQANYGYTF. In DNA, the CDR3 is TGTGCCAGCAGGAGGATACAGGCTAACTATGGCTACACCTTC.